The 5 T cell receptor beta chains listed next were all sequenced from one sample in a study of blood T cell repertoires in COVID-19. Sequenced by immunoSEQ multiplex PCR; TCRdb stores in-frame clones only, minus some. The table includes about 160,000 clones, roughly 87% detected once. Sample: peripheral blood. These receptors all come from a woman aged 60-75 years who had recovered from COVID-19.

This clone was observed a few times. The V call is TRBV4-1, the J call TRBJ2-1; TRBD2 agrees at 11 bases. The V and J ends lost 1 base and 9 bases, in that order; junction bases with no gene match: 5. The CDR3 runs 15 residues. CDR1 is MGHRA and CDR2 is YSYEKL in the germline V gene. CDR3 loop: CASSQGLAGYSEQFF. The CDR3 DNA is TGCGCCAGCAGCCAAGGACTAGCGGGGTATTCTGAGCAGTTCTTC.

The V gene is TRBV18, the J gene TRBJ2-7; 8 bases are shared with TRBD1. Germline trimming cut 0 bases from V and 6 bases from J; bases unmatched to any gene: 7. In germline, CDR1 is KGHSH, CDR2 LQKENI. This CDR3 comprises 15 residues. CDR3 nucleotides: TGTGCCAGCTCACCACCAGGACAGGGAATGGGCGAGCAGTACTTC. It translates to CASSPPGQGMGEQYF.

The chain couples TRBV19 to TRBJ1-1, with TRBD1 identical over 8 bases. Germline V CDR1 and CDR2: LNHDA, SQIVND (reference sequence). The CDR3 is 14 residues long. V lost 6 bases, J lost 5 bases, and 8 bases stayed unmatched. Here the CDR3 reads CASSLTGGRTEAFF. CDR3 DNA: TGTGCCAGTAGCCTTACAGGGGGTAGGACTGAAGCTTTCTTT.

Here the CDR3 DNA reads TGTGCCAGCAGCCCCCCATACAACAGGGTTAATTCACCCCTCCACTTT. Its translation is CASSPPYNRVNSPLHF. V gene TRBV5-6 combines with J gene TRBJ1-6; possibly TRBD1 for D (6 bases). Trimming removed 4 bases from V and 6 bases from J, with 17 bases in between. The CDR3 runs 16 residues. The germline CDR1 and CDR2 sequences are SGHDT and YYEEEE.

The V call is TRBV7-2, the J call TRBJ1-1, with a tentative D call TRBD1 (5 bases). Per germline, CDR1 SGHTA and CDR2 FQGNSA. Trimming cost V 5 bases and J 4 bases, with 17 bases left between them. The CDR3 length is 15 residues. CDR3 sequence (DNA): TGTGCCAGCAGCCAACGGGGGGGTAGGTTCACTGAAGCTTTCTTT. Its protein is CASSQRGGRFTEAFF.